These 8 T cell receptor beta chains were sequenced from one sample in a study of T cell responses to AZD1222 COVID-19 vaccine. Sequencing used immunoSEQ multiplex PCR; TCRdb keeps in-frame clones, though not all of them. Here the sample spans approximately 100,000 clones, 80% to 90% being singletons. The source was peripheral blood, collected on day 0 of AZD1222 vaccination. Every receptor here comes from an adult in good health.

This chain joins TRBV6-5 and TRBJ1-2; 7 bases are shared with TRBD1. Germline V gene sequence: CDR1 MNHEY, CDR2 SVGAGI. The ends lost 7 bases at V and 6 bases at J; junction bases unmatched: 14. The CDR3 has 15 residues. For the CDR3, the DNA is TGTGCCAGCACCCCGATGGACAGGTCGGCGCATGGCTACACCTTC. Encoded protein: CASTPMDRSAHGYTF.

The genes are TRBV15 and TRBJ1-6; 7 positions match TRBD1. In germline, CDR1 is LNHNV, CDR2 YYDKDF (reference sequence). The V segment lost 4 bases and the J segment 0 bases; nucleotides outside the gene matches: 12. CDR3 length equals 19 residues. The CDR3 loop is CATSTFSGTASSYNSPLHF. DNA of the CDR3: TGTGCCACCAGCACCTTTTCAGGGACAGCAAGCTCCTATAATTCACCCCTCCACTTT.

The count of this clone is one. The chain is built from TRBV15 and TRBJ1-5, with 7 bases that match TRBD1. The CDR3 sequence is 17 residues long. Germline lookup yields CDR1 LNHNV and CDR2 YYDKDF (reference sequence). Trimming cost V 0 bases and J 1 base; bases outside gene matches: 6. Here the CDR3 reads CATSRDLATGSNQPQHF. As DNA, the CDR3 is TGTGCCACCAGCAGAGATCTGGCGACAGGGAGCAATCAGCCCCAGCATTTT.

The V call is TRBV28, the J call TRBJ2-1; possible D gene TRBD1, 5 bases. The CDR3 consists of 14 residues. V was cut by 10 bases and J by 0 bases, with 13 bases left in between. The germline CDR1 and CDR2 sequences are MDHEN and SYDVKM. The CDR3 DNA follows: TGTGCCATCCGACAGACTCCCTCCTACAATGAGCAGTTCTTC. Its translation: CAIRQTPSYNEQFF.

The J gene is TRBJ2-7, the V gene TRBV29-1; D possibly uses TRBD1 or TRBD2 (5 bases each). The CDR3 is 15 amino acids. With 5 bases removed from V and 0 bases from J, the gap between germline ends came to 17 bases. In germline, CDR1 is SQVTM, CDR2 ANQGSEA. CDR3: CSVTGTAKSSYEQYF. The CDR3, as DNA: TGCAGCGTTACCGGGACCGCAAAGAGCTCCTACGAGCAGTACTTC.

This sequence joins TRBV5-4 and TRBJ2-6, with 8 nucleotides matching TRBD2. J was trimmed by 2 bases and V by 4 bases; bases with no gene match: 5. CDR1 is SGHNT, CDR2 YYREEE, per germline (reference sequence). The CDR3 totals 16 residues. As DNA, the CDR3 is TGTGCCAGCAGCCCCCGGGGGGGTGCTGGGGCCAACGTCCTGACTTTC. Residues: CASSPRGGAGANVLTF. Filled out from reference TRBV5-4 and TRBJ2-6, the complete variable domain reads ETGVTQSPTHLIKTRGQQVTLRCSSQSGHNTVSWYQQALGQGPQFIFQYYREEENGRGNFPPRFSGLQFPNYSSELNVNALELDDSALYLCASSPRGGAGANVLTFGAGSRLTVL.

V and J are TRBV23-1 and TRBJ2-1; D possibly corresponds to TRBD1 (6 bases). TRBV23-1 is an ORF, and what it does is uncertain. There are 16 residues in the CDR3. The V and J ends lost 0 bases and 9 bases respectively, with 18 bases between them. CDR3 coding DNA: TGCGCCAGCAGTCAATCTTACCAGGGTTTGGACAGTGAGCAGTTCTTC. Translated, it gives CASSQSYQGLDSEQFF.

The J gene is TRBJ2-2, the V gene TRBV9; TRBD2 might be the D (6 bases). Deletions cut 0 bases from V and 6 bases from J, with 18 bases between. CDR1 and CDR2 (germline): SGDLS, YYNGEE. The CDR3 sequence is 17 residues long. In nucleotides, the CDR3 is TGTGCCAGCAGCGTAGGAAGTCTCGGGAGAGGCCCCGGGGAGCTGTTTTTT. It is translated as CASSVGSLGRGPGELFF.